One and the same sample provided the 27 T cell receptor beta chains below, sequenced in a study of CD8 T cells in ankylosing spondylitis. Their recognized antigens are unknown. TCRdb used MiXCR to reprocess the 5' RACE reads, holding one entry per CDR3 protein. The sample records roughly 700,000 distinct CDR3 sequences, roughly 20% being singletons. Broader study findings: Within ankylosing spondylitis blood, a TCR beta motif made up of roughly eight highly homologous variants appeared to be characteristic.

The sequenced sample was blood, either unsorted or a sorted T cell fraction (not recorded which). These receptors were collected from a male donor with ankylosing spondylitis.

The CDR3 DNA is TGTGCCAGCAGTACATACACTAGCGGACCGACCGGGGAGCTGTTTTTT. It encodes CASSTYTSGPTGELFF. The V and J genes are TRBV27 and TRBJ2-2; 8 bases align to TRBD2. This CDR3 has 16 residues. CDR1 MNHEY and CDR2 SMNVEV come from the germline V gene (reference sequence). V lost 5 bases, J lost 5 bases, and 10 bases stayed unmatched.

V is TRBV10-3 and J is TRBJ2-7; D gene unclear. Looked up from germline, CDR1 is ENHRY and CDR2 is SYGVKD. V was cut by 6 bases and J by 1 base, with 10 bases left in between. CDR3 size: 13 residues. CDR3 sequence reads: CAISSPESYEQYF. The CDR3 bases are TGTGCCATCAGCAGCCCTGAATCCTACGAGCAGTACTTC.

This clonotype was counted only a few times. The chain uses TRBV12-3 or TRBV12-4 and TRBJ2-1; a weak D match, TRBD1 (6 bases). Deletions cut 2 bases from V and 1 base from J, with 12 bases between. The CDR3 runs 16 residues. In DNA, the CDR3 is TGTGCCAGCAGTTTAACCGGGACACCTTCCTACAATGAGCAGTTCTTC. Encoded protein: CASSLTGTPSYNEQFF.

The rearrangement links TRBV10-2 to TRBJ2-7; 10 bases are shared with TRBD1. With 7 bases clipped from V and 0 bases from J, the junction kept 9 bases outside the gene matches. Per the germline V gene, CDR1 is WSHSY and CDR2 is SAAADI. The CDR3 loop spans 16 amino acids. The CDR3 sequence is CASTPGTGDYSYEQYF. CDR3 nucleotides: TGCGCCAGCACCCCCGGGACAGGGGACTACTCCTACGAGCAGTACTTC.

The gene calls are TRBV15 and TRBJ1-1, with no clear D. The CDR3 extends over 14 amino acids. Trimming stripped 0 bases from V and 0 bases from J, with 5 bases between. Germline V gene sequence: CDR1 LNHNV, CDR2 YYDKDF (reference sequence). The CDR3 region has the DNA TGTGCCACCAGCAGAGATAGGCTGAACACTGAAGCTTTCTTT. Translating it yields CATSRDRLNTEAFF. Drawing the rest from reference TRBV15 and TRBJ1-1, the complete variable domain is DAMVIQNPRYQVTQFGKPVTLSCSQTLNHNVMYWYQQKSSQAPKLLFHYYDKDFNNEADTPDNFQSRRPNTSFCFLDIRSPGLGDTAMYLCATSRDRLNTEAFFGQGTRLTVV.

A word on this clonotype: At one end the junction does not follow the germline gene, possibly because of a read error. For the CDR3, the DNA is TGCGCCAGCAACTTGGAGACAGGTTCGAGCACTGAAGCTTTCTTT. Translated: CASNLETGSSTEAFF. The V gene is TRBV5-1, the J gene TRBJ1-1, with D perhaps TRBD1 (6 bases). The CDR3 runs to 15 residues. CDR1 is SGHRS, CDR2 YFSETQ, per germline.

V gene TRBV20-1 combines with J gene TRBJ2-1, with TRBD2 as a possible D gene (7 bases). Germline V gene sequence: CDR1 DFQATT, CDR2 SNEGSKA (reference sequence). The CDR3 spans 16 residues. The V gene lost 6 bases and the J gene lost 7 bases, with 25 bases spanning the gap. The CDR3 DNA reads as TGCAGTGCGCCACCCGTAGGGAGGGGGGGACTTAATGAGCAGTTCTTC. Translated, it gives CSAPPVGRGGLNEQFF.

This clonotype has only a few counts. The rearrangement joins TRBV15 to TRBJ2-1; 7 bases line up with TRBD1. The V gene's germline CDR1 is LNHNV and CDR2 YYDKDF (reference sequence). This CDR3 is built from 17 residues. V dropped 3 bases and J dropped 4; count of bases not matched to a gene: 12. CDR3 residues: CATSRDRTPFRYNEQFF. For the CDR3, the DNA is TGTGCCACCAGCAGGGACAGGACACCCTTTAGATACAATGAGCAGTTCTTC.

The rearrangement joins TRBV7-8 to TRBJ2-2; TRBD1 or TRBD2 may be the D gene (6 bases each). The germline V gene encodes CDR1 SGHVS and CDR2 FQNEAQ. The V gene lost 5 bases and the J gene lost 6 bases, with 19 bases spanning the gap. CDR3 length: 16 amino acids. CDR3 in DNA: TGTGCCAGCAGCCCTCTGGGGGGCGGAACACCCGGGGAGCTGTTTTTT. Protein sequence: CASSPLGGGTPGELFF.

A remark on this clonotype: One junction end does not reproduce the germline sequence, and a read error may be involved. This chain uses TRBV7-7 with TRBJ2-5; possible D gene TRBD1, 6 bases. Germline values: CDR1 SSHAT, CDR2 FNYEAQ (reference sequence). The CDR3 totals 16 residues. CDR3 loop: CASSLTGTDKRETQYF. The CDR3 coding sequence is TGTGCTAGCAGCTTAACAGGGACCGACAAACGGGAGACCCAGTACTTC.

This clonotype occurred many times. This sequence joins TRBV12-3 or TRBV12-4 and TRBJ1-2, with D tentatively TRBD1 (6 bases). The V and J ends lost 8 bases and 2 bases respectively, with 9 bases between them. There are 12 residues in the CDR3. The CDR3: CASAQGNYGYTF. For the CDR3, the DNA is TGTGCCAGCGCACAGGGAAACTATGGCTACACCTTC.

This clonotype was counted between two and nine times. This chain connects TRBV12-3 or TRBV12-4 to TRBJ2-2; possibly TRBD2 for D (5 bases). V shed 5 bases and J shed 9 bases, with 16 bases lying between them. The CDR3 has 14 residues. CDR3 coding DNA: TGTGCCAGCAGTGAGGGTCCAACGAGGCGGGAGCTGTTTTTT. Translation: CASSEGPTRRELFF.

The V and J genes are TRBV20-1 and TRBJ2-5; TRBD2 might be the D (6 bases). Germline loops: CDR1 DFQATT, CDR2 SNEGSKA (reference sequence). The CDR3 consists of 12 residues. The V and J ends lost 5 bases and 3 bases respectively, with 10 bases between them. CDR3 region: CSAQRAEETQYF. The CDR3 nucleotides read TGCAGTGCTCAGCGGGCGGAAGAGACCCAGTACTTC.

This clonotype has at least ten counts. The chain recombines TRBV7-9 with TRBJ2-1, with a possible D match to TRBD1 (5 bases). Germline V gene sequence: CDR1 SEHNR, CDR2 FQNEAQ (reference sequence). Trimming took 8 bases from V and 4 from J, leaving 6 bases between them. This CDR3 is 11 amino acids long. The DNA for the CDR3 is TGTGCCAGCCAGGGTTACAATGAGCAGTTCTTC. Encoded protein: CASQGYNEQFF.

The CDR3 loop reads CASRGDRGHIGYNEQFF. The CDR3 DNA reads as TGTGCCAGCAGGGGGGACAGGGGGCATATAGGCTACAATGAGCAGTTCTTC. V and J are TRBV25-1 and TRBJ2-1; 12 bases map to TRBD1. Trimming took 6 bases from V and 3 from J; bases not matched to a gene: 9. The CDR3 is 17 residues long. Germline loops: CDR1 MGHDK, CDR2 SYGVNS.

This clonotype was detected only a few times. This chain connects TRBV3-1 to TRBJ2-7; D is possibly TRBD1 (5 bases). CDR3 size: 13 residues. Trimming removed 4 bases from V and 6 bases from J, with 13 bases in between. Germline lookup yields CDR1 LGHDT and CDR2 YNNKEL (reference sequence). CDR3 bases: TGTGCCAGCAGCCCCCCCCAGGGTCGCGAGCAGTACTTC. Translating it yields CASSPPQGREQYF.

The rearrangement links TRBV7-8 to TRBJ2-5; 8 nucleotides align to TRBD2. This CDR3 has 16 amino acids. In germline, CDR1 is SGHVS, CDR2 FQNEAQ. Germline trimming cut 1 base from V and 3 bases from J; bases unmatched to any gene: 7. As DNA, the CDR3 is TGTGCCAGCAGCTTAGTTTCAGCGGGGGCGAAAGAGACCCAGTACTTC. This encodes CASSLVSAGAKETQYF.

In its sample, this clonotype was seen a few times. This sequence joins TRBV5-8 and TRBJ2-3; perhaps TRBD1 as D (6 bases). V was clipped by 4 bases and J by 4 bases, with 13 bases between them. Germline V CDR1 and CDR2: SGHTS, YDEGEE. The length of the CDR3 is 14 residues. CDR3 region: CASSHFRGPDTQYF. As DNA, the CDR3 is TGTGCCAGCAGCCATTTCAGGGGCCCAGATACGCAGTATTTT.

The V and J genes are TRBV20-1 and TRBJ2-1, with TRBD2 matching 7 bases. V was clipped by 7 bases and J by 0 bases; unmatched bases: 6. The germline CDR1 and CDR2 sequences are DFQATT and SNEGSKA (reference sequence). The CDR3 length is 14 residues. CDR3 amino acids: CSGVRGSSYNEQFF. The CDR3 nucleotides are TGCAGTGGTGTGCGGGGGAGCTCCTACAATGAGCAGTTCTTC.

A few counts support this clonotype. The CDR3 region has the DNA TGCAGCGCCTTCGAGGGCAGGGCCCCCTACGAGCAGTACTTC. Translated, it gives CSAFEGRAPYEQYF. The chain links TRBV29-1 to TRBJ2-7; D is possibly TRBD1 or TRBD2 (5 bases each). There are 14 residues in the CDR3. CDR1 and CDR2 from the germline V gene are SQVTM and ANQGSEA. V was trimmed by 7 bases and J by 2 bases, leaving 18 bases between them.

The CDR3 reads CASSYSSGLGQPQHF. CDR3 nucleotide sequence: TGTGCCAGCAGTTACTCGTCGGGTCTAGGTCAGCCCCAGCATTTT. This chain connects TRBV6-2 or TRBV6-3 to TRBJ1-5; D is uncertain. Germline CDR1 is MNHEY and CDR2 is SVGEGT. The CDR3 has 15 amino acids. V lost 0 bases and J 6 bases, leaving 12 bases between the germline ends.

The CDR3 reads CASSPGPIGAVYGYTF. The CDR3 coding sequence is TGCGCCAGCAGCCCAGGGCCCATTGGGGCGGTCTATGGCTACACCTTC. The V gene is TRBV5-1, the J gene TRBJ1-2; maybe TRBD1 (5 bases). This CDR3 is 16 amino acids long. Germline V gives CDR1 SGHRS, CDR2 YFSETQ. Trimming shortened V by 4 bases and J by 4 bases, and 20 bases separated the two germline ends.

To note about this clonotype: One end of the junction varies from germline; a read error may be responsible. J is TRBJ2-5 and V is TRBV4-2, with TRBD2 identical over 7 bases. This CDR3 has 15 amino acids. Looked up from germline, CDR1 is LGHNA and CDR2 is YNFKEQ. The DNA for the CDR3 is TGTGCCAGCAGCCATACACGGACTAGGCAAGAGAGCCAGTACTTC. It specifies CASSHTRTRQESQYF.

This clonotype occurred many times. The genes are TRBV5-1 and TRBJ2-7; 11 bases are shared with TRBD2. The V and J ends lost 4 bases and 2 bases, in that order; junction bases with no gene match: 11. Germline V gene lookup returns CDR1 SGHRS and CDR2 YFSETQ. There are 17 residues in the CDR3. CDR3: CASSPIGLAGTAYEQYF. The DNA of the CDR3 is TGCGCCAGCAGCCCCATAGGACTAGCGGGTACCGCCTACGAGCAGTACTTC.

V usage is TRBV7-9 and J usage is TRBJ2-7; no definite D call. The germline CDR1 and CDR2 sequences are SEHNR and FQNEAQ (reference sequence). The CDR3 has 12 residues. V was cut by 5 bases and J by 4 bases, with 9 bases left in between. The CDR3 region is CASSLTWYEQYF. Here the CDR3 DNA reads TGTGCCAGCAGCCTGACTTGGTACGAGCAGTACTTC.

This sequence joins TRBV30 and TRBJ2-1, with D unclear. The CDR3 length is 11 residues. Trimming shortened V by 1 base and J by 8 bases, and 6 bases separated the two germline ends. Per germline, CDR1 GTSNPN and CDR2 SVGIG (reference sequence). CDR3 amino acids: CAWSEEDEQFF. The CDR3 region has the DNA TGTGCCTGGAGTGAGGAAGATGAGCAGTTCTTC.

This clonotype was seen many times. This chain joins TRBV7-2 and TRBJ2-1; D is uncertain. V lost 5 bases, J lost 0 bases, and 11 bases lay in between. The CDR3 has 15 residues. Germline CDR1 SGHTA, CDR2 FQGNSA. CDR3 in amino acids: CASSLGSSSYNEQFF. Here the CDR3 DNA reads TGTGCCAGCAGCCTAGGCTCCAGCTCCTACAATGAGCAGTTCTTC.